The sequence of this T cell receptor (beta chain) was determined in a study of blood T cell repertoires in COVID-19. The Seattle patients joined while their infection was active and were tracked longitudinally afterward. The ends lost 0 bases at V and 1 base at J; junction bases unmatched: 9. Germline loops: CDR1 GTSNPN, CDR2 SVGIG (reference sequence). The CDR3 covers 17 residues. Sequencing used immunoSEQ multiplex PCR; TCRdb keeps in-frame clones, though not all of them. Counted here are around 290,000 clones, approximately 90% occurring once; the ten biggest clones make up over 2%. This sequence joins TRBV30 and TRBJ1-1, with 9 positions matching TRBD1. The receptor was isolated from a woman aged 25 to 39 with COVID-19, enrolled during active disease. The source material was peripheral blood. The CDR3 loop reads CAWSVRRDRGWNTEAFF. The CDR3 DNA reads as TGTGCCTGGAGTGTACGCCGTGACAGGGGGTGGAACACTGAAGCTTTCTTT.